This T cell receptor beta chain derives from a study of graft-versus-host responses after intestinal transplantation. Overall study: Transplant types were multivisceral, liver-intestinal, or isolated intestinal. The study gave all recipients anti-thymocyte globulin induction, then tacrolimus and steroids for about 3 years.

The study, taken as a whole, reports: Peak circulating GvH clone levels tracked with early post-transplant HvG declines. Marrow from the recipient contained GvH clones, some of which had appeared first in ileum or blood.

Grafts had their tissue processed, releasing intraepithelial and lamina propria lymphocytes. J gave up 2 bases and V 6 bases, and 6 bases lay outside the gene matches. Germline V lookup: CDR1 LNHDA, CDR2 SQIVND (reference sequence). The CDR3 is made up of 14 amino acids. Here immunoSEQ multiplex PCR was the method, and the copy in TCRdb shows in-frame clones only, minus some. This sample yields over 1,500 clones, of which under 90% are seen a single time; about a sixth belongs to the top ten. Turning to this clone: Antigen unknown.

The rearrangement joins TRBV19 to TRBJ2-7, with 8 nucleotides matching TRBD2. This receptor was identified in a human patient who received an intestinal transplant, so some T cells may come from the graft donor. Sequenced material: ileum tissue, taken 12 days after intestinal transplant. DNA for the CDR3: TGTGCCAGTAGGGTTACTAGCGGAACCTACGAGCAGTACTTC. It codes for CASRVTSGTYEQYF.